This T cell receptor beta chain was recovered during a study of lymphopenia after photon versus proton radiotherapy. Sequencing used immunoSEQ multiplex PCR; TCRdb keeps in-frame clones, though not all of them. This sample carries 20,000 to 25,000 clones, around 90% of them seen once, and the ten largest clones take about a tenth. V lost 0 bases to trimming and J lost 6 bases, with 3 bases between them. The CDR3 extends over 11 amino acids. Germline CDR1 is MRHNA and CDR2 is SNTAGT. This receptor was identified in a woman in her 70s with pancreatic cancer. Some clones in this sample may be carry-over from other donors' samples. The rearrangement links TRBV6-4 to TRBJ2-7; D not resolved. The sequencing here drew on peripheral blood, taken from a patient treated with proton-based radiotherapy. The CDR3 DNA sequence: TGTGCCAGCAGTGACTCCAGCGAGCAGTACTTC. Translation: CASSDSSEQYF.